Listed here is a single T cell receptor beta chain. Its antigen is currently unknown. The data stem from a study of T cell responses to AZD1222 COVID-19 vaccine. Study-level results: The donor cohort was predominantly white British with a female majority, and clonal diversity may have been underestimated.

The repertoire was sequenced with immunoSEQ multiplex PCR; TCRdb's copy has only in-frame clones and lacks some. Of over 150,000 clones detected, around nine tenths appear once; the ten largest clones hold 18%. The CDR3 is 14 residues long. Germline V gene sequence: CDR1 SGHRS, CDR2 YFSETQ. The V and J ends lost 0 bases and 11 bases, in that order; junction bases with no gene match: 5. The sample consisted of peripheral blood, taken on day 0 of AZD1222 vaccination. This sequence joins TRBV5-1 and TRBJ1-6; TRBD1 agrees at 7 bases. The sequence derives from an adult in good health. The CDR3 DNA sequence: TGCGCCAGCAGCTTGGGTGGGACAGACACACCCCTCCACTTT. It yields the protein CASSLGGTDTPLHF.